This entry concerns a single TCR beta chain. The antigen remains unidentified. The data derive from a study of cytomegalovirus exposure and HLA in healthy donors. Study as a whole: It was reported in a later analysis that the 100 to 150 validation repertoires used the same platform as the approximately 620 first-cohort repertoires. Study-wide results and limits: The study found most TCR sequences rare, yet found some public TCRs in many donors. It was reportedly the case that the classifier diagnosed cytomegalovirus status with high specificity and sensitivity.

TCRdb's table, derived via immunoSEQ multiplex PCR, lists solely in-frame clones and lacks some. The table shows under 200,000 clones, with about 81% occurring only once. Per the germline V gene, CDR1 is MGHRA and CDR2 is YSYEKL. V lost 2 bases and J lost 8; bases outside the gene matches: 7. This CDR3 has 14 amino acids. The TCR originated in a woman in her thirties in good health and CMV-seronegative. V usage is TRBV4-1 and J usage is TRBJ2-3, with TRBD1 matching 7 bases. The sequenced material came from PBMCs. CDR3 protein: CASSQPRQGTTQYF. Written as DNA, the CDR3 is TGCGCCAGCAGCCAACCCCGACAGGGAACTACGCAGTATTTT.